This T cell receptor beta chain was found in a study of human T cells and chemical hapten exposure (dated by TCRdb to the early 2020s). Study-level background: Libraries were pooled for sequencing, and variation in per-sample TCR yields was attributed mainly to small differences in library volumes within the pool. The study tracked peripheral blood TCR repertoire changes in vivo during primary and secondary sensitization to the hapten diphenylcyclopropenone (DPC) in alopecia patients. Both TCR alpha and TCR beta chains were sequenced from each blood RNA sample. Overall study outcomes, separate from this receptor: DPC sensitization did not change how many TCRs were above 1 in 1000 frequency, and no evidence was found of alterations in global repertoire structure. Repeated subsampling changed both the strength of the expansion versus patch-test correlation and the threshold at which the correlation became significant.

Total RNA was extracted from unfractionated whole blood that had been collected in Tempus Blood RNA tubes. As TCR sequencing controls, roughly five healthy volunteers were used, with blood taken at day 0, 2 weeks and 6 weeks. The germline V gene provides CDR1 SGHDN and CDR2 FVKESK. Including cysteine and phenylalanine, the CDR3 has 17 amino acids. Only the CDR3 portion is preserved as DNA: 51 bases, with reading frame beginning at the first base. The V end gives up 0 bases and the J end 6 bases, leaving 9 bases in the junction not matched to a gene. Details on this clonotype: Its binding antigen is unknown. No base quality values were provided; no much bigger clone lies one nucleotide off.

The library was prepared using 5' RACE. Sequencing was carried out with an Illumina MiSeq. During library preparation, unique molecular identifiers were attached to individual cDNA molecules so that TCRs could be counted in a quantitative, reproducible way. The study's own analysis went as follows. A median of roughly 99,000 TCRs per sample was observed, with a range of about 23,224 to 700,000. The Decombinator software suite was used to annotate V, J and CDR3 in the TCR reads. Every sample was subsampled to the same number of TCRs (28,000) for the PS versus PT1 abundance plots. Expanded TCRs were defined as absent before sensitization and observed at least eight times at the 2-week time point. TCRdb trimmed public reads at Q25 via fastp, called clones via MiXCR and kept in-frame beta chains. Each CDR3 protein appears once, grouped with its most common genes and DNA. TCRdb's processing, not the study's, gives the V and J calls here. The table for this sample lists under 150,000 distinct CDR3 sequences; roughly 19% of them were counted only once. Of the sample, around 3% is held by the ten largest clones.

Rearrangement joined TRBV14 to TRBJ2-1; TRBD2 aligns with 9 central bases. The source is a human donor in good health. The bases read TGTGCCAGCAGCCAAGATAGCCGCGGGAGGGCCCTCAATGAGCAGTTCTTC. This gives the protein CASSQDSRGRALNEQFF.